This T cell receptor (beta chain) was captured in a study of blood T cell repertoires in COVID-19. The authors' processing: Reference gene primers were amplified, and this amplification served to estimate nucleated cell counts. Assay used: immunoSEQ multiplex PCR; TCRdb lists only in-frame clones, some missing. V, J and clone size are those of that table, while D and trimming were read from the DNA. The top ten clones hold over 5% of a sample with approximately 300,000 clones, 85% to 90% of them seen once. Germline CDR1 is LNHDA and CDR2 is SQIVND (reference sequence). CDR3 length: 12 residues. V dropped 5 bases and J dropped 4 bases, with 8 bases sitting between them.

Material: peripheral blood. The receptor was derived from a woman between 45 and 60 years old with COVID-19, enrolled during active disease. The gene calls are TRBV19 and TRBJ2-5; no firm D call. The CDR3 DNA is TGTGCCAGTAGTGCGCGCGGAGAGACCCAGTACTTC. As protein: CASSARGETQYF. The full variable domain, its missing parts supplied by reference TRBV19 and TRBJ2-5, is DGGITQSPKYLFRKEGQNVTLSCEQNLNHDAMYWYRQDPGQGLRLIYYSQIVNDFQKGDIAEGYSVSREKKESFPLTVTSAQKNPTAFYLCASSARGETQYFGPGTRLLVL.